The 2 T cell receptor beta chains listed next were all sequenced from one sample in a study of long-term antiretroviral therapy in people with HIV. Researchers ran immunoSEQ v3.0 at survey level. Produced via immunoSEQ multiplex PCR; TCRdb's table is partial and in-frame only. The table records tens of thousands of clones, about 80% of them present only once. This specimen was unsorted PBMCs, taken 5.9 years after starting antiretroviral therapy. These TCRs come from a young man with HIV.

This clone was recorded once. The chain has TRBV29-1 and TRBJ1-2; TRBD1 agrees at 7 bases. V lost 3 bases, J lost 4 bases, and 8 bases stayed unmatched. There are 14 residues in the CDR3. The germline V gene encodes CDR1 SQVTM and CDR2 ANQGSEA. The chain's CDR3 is CSVDPEGAVYGYTF. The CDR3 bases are TGCAGCGTTGACCCGGAGGGGGCGGTCTATGGCTACACCTTC. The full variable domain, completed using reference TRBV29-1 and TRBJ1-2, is SAVISQKPSRDICQRGTSLTIQCQVDSQVTMMFWYRQQPGQSLTLIATANQGSEATYESGFVIDKFPISRPNLTFSTLTVSNMSPEDSSIYLCSVDPEGAVYGYTFGSGTRLTVV.

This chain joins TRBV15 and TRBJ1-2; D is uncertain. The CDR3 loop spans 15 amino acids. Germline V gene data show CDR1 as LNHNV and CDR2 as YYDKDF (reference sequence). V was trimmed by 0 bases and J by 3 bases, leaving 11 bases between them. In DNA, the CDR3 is TGTGCCACCAGCAGAGATCGAGCGGGAGACTATGGCTACACCTTC. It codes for CATSRDRAGDYGYTF. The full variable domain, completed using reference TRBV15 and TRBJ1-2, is DAMVIQNPRYQVTQFGKPVTLSCSQTLNHNVMYWYQQKSSQAPKLLFHYYDKDFNNEADTPDNFQSRRPNTSFCFLDIRSPGLGDTAMYLCATSRDRAGDYGYTFGSGTRLTVV.